The 7 T cell receptor beta chains listed next were all sequenced from one sample in a study of T cell responses to AZD1222 COVID-19 vaccine. Measured with immunoSEQ multiplex PCR; TCRdb has only the in-frame clones, and not every one. This sample has around 100,000 clones; 91% occur once, and the top ten carry over 40%. The sample consisted of peripheral blood, taken on day 0 of AZD1222 vaccination. These receptor sequences come from an adult in good health.

V is TRBV19 and J is TRBJ1-1, with D perhaps TRBD1 (5 bases). Germline V gene lookup returns CDR1 LNHDA and CDR2 SQIVND (reference sequence). Trimming took off 7 bases at V and 8 bases at J, with 20 bases between the two ends. This CDR3 is built from 14 residues. The CDR3 spells CASMKPGRLFEAFF. The CDR3 nucleotides read TGTGCCAGTATGAAACCGGGACGCCTCTTCGAAGCTTTCTTT.

This clone was recorded once. The chain joins TRBV19 to TRBJ2-5; D is possibly TRBD2 (6 bases). V lost 5 bases and J 10 bases, leaving 17 bases between the germline ends. The CDR3 contains 13 residues. Germline V gives CDR1 LNHDA, CDR2 SQIVND (reference sequence). The CDR3 region is CASSGSASEGQYF. The CDR3 coding sequence is TGTGCCAGTAGTGGGTCGGCTAGCGAGGGCCAGTACTTC.

The chain carries TRBV6-1 and TRBJ1-1; no definite D call. From germline, CDR1 is MNHNS and CDR2 SASEGT. Trimming shortened V by 3 bases and J by 0 bases, and 14 bases separated the two germline ends. CDR3 size: 16 residues. CDR3 protein: CASSERQRSMNTEAFF. The CDR3 coding sequence is TGTGCCAGCAGTGAGAGACAAAGGTCCATGAACACTGAAGCTTTCTTT.

V usage is TRBV19 and J usage is TRBJ1-1; 11 bases agree with TRBD1. The CDR3 sequence is 15 residues long. From germline, CDR1 is LNHDA and CDR2 SQIVND (reference sequence). After removal of 5 bases from V and 7 bases from J, the junction contained 9 bases not matched to a gene. In DNA, the CDR3 is TGTGCCAGTAGTGAGGACAGGGGGCGCGGAAATGAAGCTTTCTTT. Protein: CASSEDRGRGNEAFF.

The count of this clone is one. V gene TRBV19 combines with J gene TRBJ1-3, with 7 bases identical to TRBD1. Per the germline V gene, CDR1 is LNHDA and CDR2 is SQIVND (reference sequence). The CDR3 is 16 residues long. The J segment lost 0 bases and the V segment lost 4 bases, leaving 6 bases of the junction unmatched. CDR3 DNA: TGTGCCAGTAGTACCCCGGGACAGAGCTCTGGAAACACCATATATTTT. It encodes CASSTPGQSSGNTIYF.

The chain uses TRBV9 and TRBJ1-1; no clear D. In germline, CDR1 is SGDLS, CDR2 YYNGEE. The length of the CDR3 is 13 residues. Trimming left V 0 bases short and J 2 bases short, with 5 bases between. Written as DNA, the CDR3 is TGTGCCAGCAGCGTAGAAAGTAACACTGAAGCTTTCTTT. Amino acids: CASSVESNTEAFF.

V is TRBV28 and J is TRBJ1-1; D not certain. The CDR3 covers 13 residues. Germline V lookup: CDR1 MDHEN, CDR2 SYDVKM. The V gene lost 3 bases and the J gene lost 5 bases, with 10 bases spanning the gap. The CDR3 spells CASSFPGRTEAFF. CDR3 DNA sequence: TGTGCCAGCAGTTTTCCGGGGAGGACTGAAGCTTTCTTT.